A single sample is the source of the 32 T cell receptor beta chains below, sequenced in a study of T cell responses to AZD1222 COVID-19 vaccine. Measured with immunoSEQ multiplex PCR; TCRdb has only the in-frame clones, and not every one. The sample includes 85,000 or so clones, 85% to 95% of them seen just once. Source: peripheral blood, taken 28 days after the second AZD1222 dose. Every receptor here comes from an adult who received the AZD1222 COVID-19 vaccine.

The J gene is TRBJ2-7, the V gene TRBV29-1, with D possibly called TRBD1 or TRBD2 (5 bases each). Germline CDR1 SQVTM, CDR2 ANQGSEA. Trimming cost V 6 bases and J 7 bases, with 19 bases left between them. The CDR3 has 13 amino acids. The CDR3 nucleotides are TGCAGCGTCGTCATCCCCAACAGGAGGGAGCAGTACTTC. It codes for CSVVIPNRREQYF.

The V call is TRBV7-8, the J call TRBJ2-3; 12 bases agree with TRBD2. The CDR3 covers 19 residues. Losses at the gene ends were 0 bases for V and 0 bases for J; bases not matched to a gene: 7. Germline V gene lookup returns CDR1 SGHVS and CDR2 FQNEAQ. The CDR3 is CASSLASSGGVTSTDTQYF. The CDR3 coding sequence is TGTGCCAGCAGCTTAGCGTCTAGCGGGGGGGTAACTAGCACAGATACGCAGTATTTT.

The chain's CDR3 is CASWGQAWSTDTQYF. In DNA, the CDR3 is TGTGCCAGTTGGGGTCAGGCGTGGAGCACAGATACGCAGTATTTT. The chain employs TRBV19 and TRBJ2-3; D is unclear. Germline V lookup: CDR1 LNHDA, CDR2 SQIVND (reference sequence). This CDR3 contains 15 residues. The V end lost 8 bases, the J end lost 0 bases, and 15 bases lay between the germline ends.

The J gene is TRBJ1-6, the V gene TRBV18, with no clear D. CDR1 KGHSH and CDR2 LQKENI come from the germline V gene. Between the trimmed V and J ends, which lost 4 bases and 7 bases, there was a span of 5 bases. CDR3 length: 12 amino acids. In nucleotides, the CDR3 is TGTGCCAGCTCACTTTCCAATTCACCCCTCCACTTT. It encodes CASSLSNSPLHF.

CDR3 in amino acids: CATRGQGARNEQFF. Written as DNA, the CDR3 is TGTGCCACCAGAGGACAGGGGGCGCGGAATGAGCAGTTCTTC. The V call is TRBV24-1, the J call TRBJ2-1; the match to TRBD1 covers 11 bases. Germline V gene sequence: CDR1 KGHDR, CDR2 SFDVKD. V trimming: 7 bases; J trimming: 7 bases; junction bases outside the gene matches: 5. CDR3 length: 14 amino acids.

This sequence joins TRBV27 and TRBJ2-7; 8 nucleotides align to TRBD1. Looked up from germline, CDR1 is MNHEY and CDR2 is SMNVEV (reference sequence). This CDR3 spans 14 amino acids. V was clipped by 4 bases and J by 6 bases; unmatched bases: 8. The CDR3 DNA follows: TGTGCCAGCAGTTCCGGACAGGGTCCTGGCGAGCAGTACTTC. This gives the protein CASSSGQGPGEQYF.

The CDR3 region is CASSIGRSYQETQYF. The CDR3 bases are TGTGCCAGTAGTATCGGACGATCGTACCAAGAGACCCAGTACTTC. The gene calls are TRBV19 and TRBJ2-5; the D is unclear. Germline values: CDR1 LNHDA, CDR2 SQIVND (reference sequence). V dropped 3 bases and J dropped 0 bases, with 11 bases sitting between them. The CDR3 sequence is 15 residues long.

The gene calls are TRBV6-6 and TRBJ2-2; 10 bases fit TRBD1. The CDR3 loop spans 15 amino acids. V dropped 6 bases and J dropped 4; count of bases not matched to a gene: 5. Germline CDR1 is MNHNY and CDR2 is SVGAGI (reference sequence). CDR3 coding DNA: TGTGCCAGCAGCCTCCGGGACAGGGGCACCGGGGAGCTGTTTTTT. Translated: CASSLRDRGTGELFF.

The CDR3 sequence is CASSFWGLGTGGNQPQHF. CDR3 nucleotide sequence: TGTGCCAGCAGTTTCTGGGGATTGGGGACAGGGGGTAATCAGCCCCAGCATTTT. This chain connects TRBV28 to TRBJ1-5, with 11 positions matching TRBD1. V lost 3 bases, J lost 4 bases, and 11 bases stayed unmatched. Germline CDR1 MDHEN, CDR2 SYDVKM. CDR3 length: 18 residues.

The rearrangement joins TRBV6-6 to TRBJ2-7; 8 bases align to TRBD2. After removal of 6 bases from V and 3 bases from J, the junction contained 22 bases not matched to a gene. In germline, CDR1 is MNHNY, CDR2 SVGAGI (reference sequence). This CDR3 has 19 amino acids. CDR3 in DNA: TGTGCCAGCAGCTCCCCTGGGGCGCGGGAGGCCCCGGGAATCTACGAGCAGTACTTC. Residues: CASSSPGAREAPGIYEQYF.

This CDR3 is CASSLTGLTEAFF. The CDR3 DNA follows: TGTGCCAGCAGCCTCACAGGGCTCACTGAAGCTTTCTTT. The chain joins TRBV6-2 or TRBV6-3 to TRBJ1-1; possible D gene TRBD1, 6 bases. This CDR3 is 13 amino acids long. Germline CDR1 reads MNHEY; CDR2 reads SVGEGT. V lost 6 bases and J 4 bases, leaving 12 bases between the germline ends.

The table lists this clone with a count of one. CDR3 coding DNA: TGTGCCAGCAGCAAGACCGGGACTACCTCCTACGAGCAGTACTTC. Amino acid sequence: CASSKTGTTSYEQYF. V and J are TRBV5-4 and TRBJ2-7; TRBD2 aligns across 7 bases. V dropped 4 bases and J dropped 0; count of bases not matched to a gene: 7. CDR1 is SGHNT and CDR2 is YYREEE in the germline V gene (reference sequence). The CDR3 consists of 15 residues.

The chain employs TRBV18 and TRBJ1-5, with a tentative D call TRBD1 (5 bases). Trimming stripped 3 bases from V and 9 bases from J, with 6 bases between. Germline CDR1 reads KGHSH; CDR2 reads LQKENI. The CDR3 length is 11 residues. CDR3 nucleotide sequence: TGTGCCAGCTCACCCGGGGGGCCCCAGCATTTT. It yields the protein CASSPGGPQHF.

This sequence joins TRBV6-1 and TRBJ1-5, with no clear D. Germline V gene data show CDR1 as MNHNS and CDR2 as SASEGT. This CDR3 comprises 15 residues. Trimming removed 2 bases from V and 2 bases from J, with 10 bases in between. In nucleotides, the CDR3 is TGTGCCAGCAGTGAACGTGTATTGGGCAATCAGCCCCAGCATTTT. Translating gives CASSERVLGNQPQHF.

The chain links TRBV19 to TRBJ1-5; the D is unclear. Trimming cost V 3 bases and J 7 bases, with 16 bases left between them. Looked up from germline, CDR1 is LNHDA and CDR2 is SQIVND (reference sequence). The CDR3 contains 15 residues. The CDR3 DNA reads TGTGCCAGTAGTATTGGTACTCGGGCCATGCAGCCCCAGCATTTT. Its protein product is CASSIGTRAMQPQHF.

V gene TRBV7-8 combines with J gene TRBJ2-7; 8 bases map to TRBD1. V dropped 3 bases and J dropped 1; count of bases not matched to a gene: 2. CDR3 length: 14 residues. Germline V gives CDR1 SGHVS, CDR2 FQNEAQ. Written as DNA, the CDR3 is TGTGCCAGCAGCTTTCGGACAGGGTCCTACGAGCAGTACTTC. This sequence encodes CASSFRTGSYEQYF.

V usage is TRBV5-1 and J usage is TRBJ1-1; tentative D call: TRBD1 (6 bases). Germline loops: CDR1 SGHRS, CDR2 YFSETQ. With 3 bases removed from V and 1 base from J, the gap between germline ends came to 13 bases. CDR3 size: 15 residues. CDR3 sequence (DNA): TGCGCCAGCAGCTGGAGCGCGGGGGCGAACACTGAAGCTTTCTTT. Its translation: CASSWSAGANTEAFF.

The chain employs TRBV10-2 and TRBJ1-2; D is unresolved. The CDR3 is 15 residues long. V lost 0 bases, J lost 8 bases, and 16 bases lay in between. Germline V gene lookup returns CDR1 WSHSY and CDR2 SAAADI. CDR3 coding DNA: TGCGCCAGCAGTGAGTCCTGGGTGAACCTTGGAGGCTACACCTTC. This sequence encodes CASSESWVNLGGYTF.

The rearrangement uses TRBV21-1 and TRBJ2-1; whether TRBD2, the table's D call, matches the DNA was not checked. TRBV21-1 is labeled a pseudogene. This CDR3 contains 17 residues. This CDR3 is CASSKVGLAATYNEQFF. CDR3 bases: TGTGCCAGCAGCAAAGTGGGACTAGCGGCAACCTACAATGAGCAGTTCTTC.

The chain couples TRBV12-3 or TRBV12-4 to TRBJ1-2; D is possibly TRBD1 (6 bases). Trimming shortened V by 6 bases and J by 4 bases, and 12 bases separated the two germline ends. This CDR3 comprises 13 residues. The CDR3 region has the DNA TGTGCCAGCAGCCCGGACAGTTTCTATGGCTACACCTTC. Its translation is CASSPDSFYGYTF.

The genes are TRBV6-6 and TRBJ1-5; weak D call: TRBD1 (5 bases). The germline CDR1 and CDR2 sequences are MNHNY and SVGAGI (reference sequence). Trimming pared 6 bases from V and 1 base from J, leaving 13 bases between. There are 15 residues in the CDR3. The CDR3 reads CASSYGGGSNQPQHF. DNA for the CDR3: TGTGCCAGCAGCTATGGGGGAGGGAGCAATCAGCCCCAGCATTTT.

The chain combines TRBV28 with TRBJ1-2; possibly TRBD1 for D (6 bases). The CDR3 has 13 amino acids. V was cut by 5 bases and J by 2 bases, with 9 bases left in between. From germline, CDR1 is MDHEN and CDR2 SYDVKM. The CDR3 nucleotides read TGTGCCAGCAGTCCCGGGACAAACTATGGCTACACCTTC. Translated: CASSPGTNYGYTF.

The chain recombines TRBV19 with TRBJ1-4; D is uncertain. Looked up from germline, CDR1 is LNHDA and CDR2 is SQIVND (reference sequence). This CDR3 has 14 residues. V was clipped by 1 base and J by 0 bases, with 3 bases between them. Here the CDR3 reads CASSIGTTNEKLFF. In DNA, the CDR3 is TGTGCCAGTAGTATAGGCACAACTAATGAAAAACTGTTTTTT. The complete variable domain, with remaining parts taken from reference TRBV19 and TRBJ1-4, reads DGGITQSPKYLFRKEGQNVTLSCEQNLNHDAMYWYRQDPGQGLRLIYYSQIVNDFQKGDIAEGYSVSREKKESFPLTVTSAQKNPTAFYLCASSIGTTNEKLFFGSGTQLSVL.

This chain links TRBV18 with TRBJ1-1; 9 nucleotides match TRBD1. The CDR3 is made up of 15 amino acids. Germline CDR1 is KGHSH and CDR2 is LQKENI. With 3 bases clipped from V and 0 bases from J, the junction kept 2 bases outside the gene matches. CDR3 sequence reads: CASSPGQGMNTEAFF. CDR3 sequence (DNA): TGTGCCAGCTCACCGGGACAGGGAATGAACACTGAAGCTTTCTTT.

The J gene is TRBJ1-1, the V gene TRBV10-1, with unresolved D. The germline V gene has CDR1 WNHNN and CDR2 SYGVQD (reference sequence). The V end was cut by 2 bases, the J end by 0 bases, with 7 bases between. This CDR3 is built from 14 residues. CDR3 residues: CASSEGRLNTEAFF. CDR3 nucleotides: TGCGCCAGCAGTGAGGGACGGCTGAACACTGAAGCTTTCTTT.

CDR3 loop: CASSEPPSALGNTEAFF. CDR3 nucleotides: TGTGCCAGCAGCGAGCCCCCCAGCGCGTTAGGGAACACTGAAGCTTTCTTT. This chain joins TRBV9 and TRBJ1-1; D remains unclear. This CDR3 has 17 residues. The V gene lost 3 bases and the J gene lost 1 base, with 19 bases spanning the gap. CDR1 and CDR2 (germline): SGDLS, YYNGEE.

This chain links TRBV11-2 with TRBJ1-2; tentative D call: TRBD1 (6 bases). CDR1 is SGHAT and CDR2 is FQNNGV in the germline V gene. Trimming shortened V by 5 bases and J by 1 base, and 8 bases separated the two germline ends. The CDR3 consists of 13 residues. CDR3 loop: CASSPDSNYGYTF. The DNA of the CDR3 is TGTGCCAGCAGCCCGGACAGTAACTATGGCTACACCTTC.

The V gene is TRBV2, the J gene TRBJ1-5, with TRBD1 as a possible D gene (6 bases). This CDR3 comprises 14 residues. The V and J ends lost 5 bases and 6 bases respectively, with 14 bases between them. The germline V gene encodes CDR1 SNHLY and CDR2 FYNNEI. CDR3 loop: CASSLEGGGQPQHF. The CDR3 DNA is TGTGCCAGCAGTCTCGAGGGAGGGGGTCAGCCCCAGCATTTT.

The J gene is TRBJ1-2, the V gene TRBV19; no definite D call. V was shortened by 3 bases and J by 0 bases, with 14 bases between the two germline ends. The length of the CDR3 is 16 residues. Looked up from germline, CDR1 is LNHDA and CDR2 is SQIVND (reference sequence). CDR3 sequence: CASSILTASANYGYTF. In nucleotides, the CDR3 is TGTGCCAGTAGTATCTTAACGGCTTCAGCTAACTATGGCTACACCTTC. The full variable domain, rest sourced from reference TRBV19 and TRBJ1-2, is DGGITQSPKYLFRKEGQNVTLSCEQNLNHDAMYWYRQDPGQGLRLIYYSQIVNDFQKGDIAEGYSVSREKKESFPLTVTSAQKNPTAFYLCASSILTASANYGYTFGSGTRLTVV.

The chain is built from TRBV5-1 and TRBJ1-4, with TRBD1 matching 11 bases. The V segment lost 4 bases and the J segment 4 bases; nucleotides outside the gene matches: 6. In germline, CDR1 is SGHRS, CDR2 YFSETQ. The CDR3 loop spans 16 amino acids. CDR3 protein: CASSRGTGGSNEKLFF. The CDR3 DNA reads as TGCGCCAGCAGCCGAGGGACAGGGGGGAGTAATGAAAAACTGTTTTTT.

This sequence joins TRBV27 and TRBJ2-7, with D unclear. The CDR3 length is 13 residues. V shed 7 bases and J shed 1 base, with 11 bases lying between them. Germline CDR1 is MNHEY and CDR2 is SMNVEV (reference sequence). CDR3 amino acids: CASTSPQSYEQYF. The CDR3 DNA follows: TGTGCCAGCACCTCTCCCCAGTCCTACGAGCAGTACTTC.

This clone has only one observation. V usage is TRBV18 and J usage is TRBJ1-4, with TRBD1 as a possible D gene (6 bases). This CDR3 has 13 amino acids. V was shortened by 6 bases and J by 7 bases, with 12 bases between the two germline ends. The V gene's germline CDR1 is KGHSH and CDR2 LQKENI. The CDR3 coding sequence is TGTGCCAGCTCGAGGGGGGAGATTGAAAAACTGTTTTTT. It is translated as CASSRGEIEKLFF.